A selection of T cell receptor beta chains follows, all from one sample in a study of cytomegalovirus exposure and HLA in healthy donors. Repertoires were generated with immunoSEQ multiplex PCR, while TCRdb's copy carries only in-frame clones and drops some. The sample records approximately 99,000 clones, around 85% being singletons. Sequences were obtained from PBMCs. The receptors shown here come from a woman younger than 30 in good health and CMV-seronegative. The CDR3 runs from the conserved cysteine through the conserved F or W. D genes are given only for firm matches. Clone size appears in some rows only: once, few, many, or a class for an expanded clone.

D | J | V | size | DNA | CDR3
TRBD1 | TRBJ2-7 | TRBV7-6 | - | TGTGCCAGCAGCTTGGGCCGGGACAGGGCCTACGAGCAGTACTTC | CASSLGRDRAYEQYF
- | TRBJ1-1 | TRBV14 | - | TGTGCCAGCAGCCGAGGGCTGAACACTGAAGCTTTCTTT | CASSRGLNTEAFF
- | TRBJ1-1 | TRBV2 | - | TGTGCCAGCAGTGAAGAGGTGGGGGGTGTCGCTGAAGCTTTCTTT | CASSEEVGGVAEAFF
- | TRBJ1-1 | TRBV5-5 | - | TGTGCCAGCAGCATTGGACAGCCCTACACTGAAGCTTTCTTT | CASSIGQPYTEAFF
TRBD1 | TRBJ2-7 | TRBV7-9 | - | TGTGCCAGCAGCTTAGGGGCGGGACAGGTATCCGAGCAGTACTTC | CASSLGAGQVSEQYF
TRBD1 | TRBJ1-1 | TRBV30 | - | TGTGCCTGGAGCTACAGGGGAACGAGGATGAACACTGAAGCTTTCTTT | CAWSYRGTRMNTEAFF
- | TRBJ2-7 | TRBV30 | - | TGTGCCTGGAGTGGGCAGTCCTACGAGCAGTACTTC | CAWSGQSYEQYF
TRBD1 | TRBJ2-7 | TRBV6-1 | - | TGTGCCAGCGGACAGGGGCTTTCCTACGAGCAGTACTTC | CASGQGLSYEQYF
- | TRBJ2-5 | TRBV5-1 | - | TGCGCCAGCAGCTTGGTCGTAGGGGGATCAGAGACCCAGTACTTC | CASSLVVGGSETQYF
- | TRBJ1-3 | TRBV9 | - | TGTGCCAGCAGCGCGGGGGTTCTGGGAGGAAACACCATATATTTT | CASSAGVLGGNTIYF
TRBD1 | TRBJ1-1 | TRBV6-5 | - | TGTGCCAGCACGACAGGGGTGTTGGGGACTGAAGCTTTCTTT | CASTTGVLGTEAFF
- | TRBJ1-4 | TRBV2 | - | TGTGCCAGCAGTGAAGCCCTTCGCGAAAATGAAAAACTGTTTTTT | CASSEALRENEKLFF
- | TRBJ1-2 | TRBV19 | few | TGTGCCAGTAATCCCGGGGGCTATGGCTACACCTTC | CASNPGGYGYTF
- | TRBJ1-2 | TRBV20-1 | - | TGCAGTGCCTACAGAAGTGGCTACACCTTC | CSAYRSGYTF
- | TRBJ2-3 | TRBV6-5 | - | TGTGCCAGCAGTTATGGGCTAGGGGGGGCCCCAGATACGCAGTATTTT | CASSYGLGGAPDTQYF
- | TRBJ2-3 | TRBV5-1 | - | TGCGCCAGCAGCCCCTTCGCCGGGGCAGATACGCAGTATTTT | CASSPFAGADTQYF
- | TRBJ2-1 | TRBV27 | - | TGTGCCAGCAGTTTGGCCAATGAGCAGTTCTTC | CASSLANEQFF
- | TRBJ2-7 | TRBV4-2 | - | TGTGCCAGCAGCCAAGAGGGGGGGGCGAACGAGCAGTACTTC | CASSQEGGANEQYF
- | TRBJ1-1 | TRBV15 | - | TGTGCCACCAGCAGAGGGGCAGCGGGCACTGAAGCTTTCTTT | CATSRGAAGTEAFF
TRBD2 | TRBJ2-1 | TRBV2 | - | TGTGCCAGCATGACCCTAGCGGGGGGTTACAATGAGCAGTTCTTC | CASMTLAGGYNEQFF
TRBD1 | TRBJ1-2 | TRBV7-9 | - | TGTGCCAGCAGCTTAGGGACAGGGGGCCACTATGGCTACACCTTC | CASSLGTGGHYGYTF
TRBD1 | TRBJ2-3 | TRBV9 | - | TGTGCCAGCAGCGTAGAGGGACAGGGATTAGATACGCAGTATTTT | CASSVEGQGLDTQYF
- | TRBJ1-5 | TRBV7-9 | - | TGTGCCAGCAGCGGACCGAAAGAGGGCTTCAATCAGCCCCAGCATTTT | CASSGPKEGFNQPQHF
- | TRBJ2-7 | TRBV6-5 | - | TGTGCCAGCTACGACTGGGGCAGGACCTACGAGCAGTACTTC | CASYDWGRTYEQYF
- | TRBJ2-3 | TRBV1 | - | TGCACCAGCAGCTGGCGGGGGTCAGATACGCAGTATTTT | CTSSWRGSDTQYF
TRBD2 | TRBJ2-2 | TRBV13 | - | TGTGCCAGCAGCCTACCGACTAGCGGGGGAAACACCGGGGAGCTGTTTTTT | CASSLPTSGGNTGELFF
- | TRBJ1-2 | TRBV27 | - | TGTGCCAGCAGTTTAAGAGAGGGCTATGGCTACACCTTC | CASSLREGYGYTF
TRBD1 | TRBJ1-2 | TRBV6-5 | - | TGTGCCAGCAGAAAAGACGGGACAGGTTCTTATGGCTACACCTTC | CASRKDGTGSYGYTF
- | TRBJ2-5 | TRBV20-1 | - | TGCAGTGCTAGTACTGGGACCCAGTACTTC | CSASTGTQYF
TRBD1 | TRBJ2-1 | TRBV5-1 | - | TGCGCCAGCAGCTTAGGACAGGGTTTCGATGAGCAGTTCTTC | CASSLGQGFDEQFF
- | TRBJ1-2 | TRBV5-1 | - | TGCGCCAGCAGCTTGGGTGGGGAGGCTGACTATGGCTACACCTTC | CASSLGGEADYGYTF
TRBD2 | TRBJ2-7 | TRBV2 | - | TGTGCCAGCAGTGAAGGGGGGGGGTACCAGGCCTACGAGCAGTACTTC | CASSEGGGYQAYEQYF
- | TRBJ1-2 | TRBV11-2 | - | TGTGCCAGCAGCCTAACCTATGGCTACACCTTC | CASSLTYGYTF
TRBD1 | TRBJ1-1 | TRBV25-1 | - | TGTGCCAGCAATGGAATCGCACAGGGGTCGGGCACTGAAGCTTTCTTT | CASNGIAQGSGTEAFF
TRBD1 | TRBJ1-1 | TRBV27 | - | TGTGCCACCAAACAGGGGGTGACTGAAGCTTTCTTT | CATKQGVTEAFF
TRBD1 | TRBJ2-7 | TRBV28 | - | TGTGCCAGCAGTTCTGGGACAGGGGGATCCTACGAGCAGTACTTC | CASSSGTGGSYEQYF
- | TRBJ2-2 | TRBV7-6 | - | TGTGCCAGCAGCTTACACCCAGGGGTGGGAAACACCGGGGAGCTGTTTTTT | CASSLHPGVGNTGELFF
- | TRBJ1-3 | TRBV5-6 | - | TGTGCCAGCAGCTTTTTAATTACGAGCTCTGGAAACACCATATATTTT | CASSFLITSSGNTIYF
- | TRBJ2-7 | TRBV11-2 | - | - | CASSPPLWDIRRDEQYF
TRBD1 | TRBJ1-6 | TRBV18 | - | TGTGCCAGCTCACAGGGGACAGGGGACAATAATTCACCCCTCCACTTT | CASSQGTGDNNSPLHF
- | TRBJ2-7 | TRBV27 | - | TGTGCCAGCAGTTCCAGGCCACCCTCCTACGAGCAGTACTTC | CASSSRPPSYEQYF
TRBD1 | TRBJ2-7 | TRBV4-1 | - | TGCGCCAGCAGCCTTCCGGGACAGGGGGACGAGCAGTACTTC | CASSLPGQGDEQYF
TRBD1 | TRBJ1-2 | TRBV4-1 | few | TGCGCCAGCAGCCAGATTCCCGGGACAGGGGCTGGCTACACCTTC | CASSQIPGTGAGYTF
- | TRBJ1-4 | TRBV28 | - | TGTGCCAGCAGCCCTCACGGGGGGGATGAAAAACTGTTTTTT | CASSPHGGDEKLFF
- | TRBJ1-5 | TRBV28 | - | TGTGCCAGCAGTAGAATCGGGCAGGGGATCAATCAGCCCCAGCATTTT | CASSRIGQGINQPQHF
TRBD1 | TRBJ2-2 | TRBV2 | - | TGTGCCAGCAGGACCGGGACAGCCAACACCGGGGAGCTGTTTTTT | CASRTGTANTGELFF
- | TRBJ2-5 | TRBV27 | - | TGTGCCAGCAGTTTAGAGGACGGGATGCCCCAGTACTTC | CASSLEDGMPQYF
- | TRBJ1-1 | TRBV7-9 | - | TGTGCCAGCAGCTTGGGGGGGCGGACTGAAGCTTTCTTT | CASSLGGRTEAFF
TRBD1 | TRBJ1-1 | TRBV2 | few | TGTGCCAGCGGGACAGTCAGTGGGTGGGGAGCTTTCTTT | CASGTVSGWGAFF
TRBD1 | TRBJ2-5 | TRBV2 | - | TGTGCCAGCAGTGAAGCAGACAGGGTGGGTTCGGAGACCCAGTACTTC | CASSEADRVGSETQYF
- | TRBJ2-3 | TRBV7-3 | - | TGTGCCAGCAGCTTGGGGCGGTTTAGCACAGATACGCAGTATTTT | CASSLGRFSTDTQYF
- | TRBJ2-7 | TRBV27 | - | TGTGCCAGCAGCCCGGGGTTTGGCCCACACGAGCAGTACTTC | CASSPGFGPHEQYF
TRBD1 | TRBJ1-2 | TRBV10-2 | - | TGCGCCAGCAGTGAGTCGGGATTAACAGGGGAAAGCTATGGCTACACCTTC | CASSESGLTGESYGYTF
- | TRBJ2-5 | TRBV7-9 | - | TGTGCCAGCAGCTTAATGTTCGGTCATACCCACTTC | CASSLMFGHTHF
TRBD1 | TRBJ1-5 | TRBV19 | - | TGTGCCAGTAGTATAGGGGGGACAGGCCTCAATCAGCCCCAGCATTTT | CASSIGGTGLNQPQHF
TRBD1 | TRBJ1-2 | TRBV7-2 | - | TGTGCCAGCAGCTATACGGACAGGGGCGATGGCTACACCTTC | CASSYTDRGDGYTF
TRBD1 | TRBJ2-7 | TRBV4-1 | - | TGCGCCAGCAGCCAAGAGCCGGGACAGGCCTACGAGCAGTACTTC | CASSQEPGQAYEQYF
- | TRBJ2-1 | TRBV7-6 | - | TGTGCCAGCAGCTCCGGACTACTATTTTACAATGAGCAGTTCTTC | CASSSGLLFYNEQFF
TRBD1 | TRBJ2-3 | TRBV29-1 | - | TGCAGCGCCCGGGACAGGGGGCCAGATACGCAGTATTTT | CSARDRGPDTQYF